The entry that follows covers one TCR beta chain sequence. The antigen this receptor binds is unknown. Per-base qualities were not stored, and no clone one base away is much larger. The immunoSEQ Assay, a bias-controlled multiplex PCR, was used to amplify TCRbeta CDR3 regions from genomic DNA. From the authors' description of their analysis: The number of nucleated cells in each sample was estimated from the amplification of reference gene primers within the assay. Sequence reads were collapsed and filtered to measure the absolute abundance of every unique TCRbeta CDR3 rearrangement. For each sample, productive Simpson clonality was calculated as the square root of Simpson's diversity index over productive rearrangements. TCRdb holds this immuneACCESS table with in-frame rearrangements only. Some clones are missing; in checked studies, unresolved V genes explain under half, and the rest has no known cause. V and J calls and clone size are as listed in that table; D and trimming were resolved from the DNA. The table for this sample lists a few hundred thousand clones; approximately 90% of them were counted only once. The top ten hold under 11% of the sample.

The record originates from a study of blood T cell repertoires in COVID-19 (dated by TCRdb to the early 2020s). With respect to the entire study: Collaborator samples came from the United States, Italy and Spain and covered acute and convalescent phases of COVID-19. The prospective study material was composed of cDNA or gDNA derived from T cells, B-cell-depleted T cells, or PBMCs. Subjects who had been exposed to COVID-19, were actively infected with it, or had recovered from it provided the deeply sampled blood TCRbeta repertoires that made up the dataset. The repertoires were made available in a free public database intended to serve as a resource for research on the immune response to SARS-CoV-2. Samples were obtained from the ongoing ImmuneRACE study (first 160 participants) and from 1,254 subjects provided by 6 global collaborators. A de-identified subject ID, COVID-19 status, age in years and sex were almost always included in the sample metadata. Where HLA class I and class II types were available, the types were taken from metadata supplied by the sample provider, not from assay-based typing. General findings and caveats noted by the study authors: The quantity of clinical and demographic metadata differed by source and by participant and was supplied without curation.

Per the germline V gene (reference sequence), MNHEY is the CDR1 and SMNVEV is the CDR2. The CDR3 starts with the cysteine, ends with the phenylalanine, and has 13 residues. This entry keeps only the CDR3 DNA: 39 bases, framed from base 1. Between the V and J ends, shortened by 8 bases and 0 bases respectively, the junction contains 8 bases. In the prospective study, participants were 18 to 89 years old, resided in fewer than 25 geographic areas of the United States, and were enrolled through a virtual design. Cohort assignment in the prospective study relied on participant-reported clinical history from a screening survey and a study questionnaire. For ImmuneRACE Cohort 3, a participant was defined as recovered based on two consecutive negative NP/OP PCR tests, clearance by a healthcare professional, or resolution of symptoms. In the prospective study, mobile phlebotomists collected whole blood, serum and a nasopharyngeal or oropharyngeal swab from each participant. Participants in the prospective study had the option to provide additional blood draws and questionnaires over a roughly two-month period. Blood samples from the prospective study were shipped frozen or at room temperature prior to DNA extraction.

The sequencing sample was made of PBMCs or T cells enriched from blood (not recorded which). This receptor was identified in a woman under 30 who had recovered from COVID-19. This receptor chain uses TRBV27 and TRBJ1-3, and TRBD1 may be the D gene, going by 5 matching bases. CDR3 protein: CASDGGSGNTIYF. The nucleotide sequence is TGTGCCAGCGACGGGGGCTCTGGAAACACCATATATTTT.